The 25 T cell receptor beta chains below all came from one sample that was sequenced in a study of T-cell reconstitution after alpha-beta-depleted transplantation in children. It was with unique molecular identifiers that the TCRbeta library was prepared. Each CDR3 protein is one row after TCRdb ran MiXCR on the PCR reads. The repertoire has a few hundred thousand distinct CDR3 sequences, less than 15% of them found once; the top ten carry about 4%. This material consisted of PBMCs, taken from the stem cell graft. Receptors were obtained from a human donor who donated a stem cell graft to a child with Fanconi anemia.

This clonotype was observed a few times. The DNA for the CDR3 is TGTGCCACCAGCGGGACGGACGAACTCACAGATACGCAGTATTTT. It yields the protein CATSGTDELTDTQYF. The chain joins TRBV24-1 to TRBJ2-3; the D call may be TRBD1 or TRBD2 (5 bases each). Looked up from germline, CDR1 is KGHDR and CDR2 is SFDVKD. The CDR3 runs 15 residues. V shed 7 bases and J shed 2 bases, with 15 bases lying between them.

The chain uses TRBV5-1 and TRBJ1-1, with 8 bases fitting TRBD1. Germline V CDR1 and CDR2: SGHRS, YFSETQ. This CDR3 spans 14 amino acids. The ends lost 2 bases at V and 3 bases at J; junction bases unmatched: 3. CDR3 in amino acids: CASSLQGGYTEAFF. The CDR3, as DNA: TGCGCCAGCAGCTTACAGGGGGGGTACACTGAAGCTTTCTTT.

There are a few counts of this clonotype. The chain joins TRBV2 to TRBJ1-5; D is possibly TRBD1 (5 bases). Trimming stripped 3 bases from V and 2 bases from J, with 11 bases between. CDR1 is SNHLY and CDR2 is FYNNEI in the germline V gene. The CDR3 covers 15 residues. The CDR3: CASSDRARGNQPQHF. The CDR3 nucleotides are TGTGCCAGCAGTGACCGGGCCAGGGGCAATCAGCCCCAGCATTTT.

This clonotype was observed a single time. This chain links TRBV4-3 with TRBJ1-3, with D uncertain. Germline V gives CDR1 LGHNA, CDR2 YSLEER. The CDR3 runs 15 residues. The V gene lost 3 bases and the J gene lost 2 bases, with 11 bases spanning the gap. CDR3 region: CASSQGTFAGNTIYF. The CDR3 nucleotides are TGCGCCAGCAGCCAGGGAACCTTTGCTGGAAACACCATATATTTT.

The chain recombines TRBV30 with TRBJ2-7; no firm D call. The germline V gene has CDR1 GTSNPN and CDR2 SVGIG (reference sequence). Trimming took off 2 bases at V and 5 bases at J, with 1 base between the two ends. The CDR3 length is 9 residues. This chain's CDR3 is CAWSNEQYF. CDR3 nucleotide sequence: TGTGCCTGGAGTAACGAGCAGTACTTC.

The chain has TRBV2 and TRBJ1-5; D gene unclear. Trimming took off 7 bases at V and 1 base at J, with 17 bases between the two ends. Germline lookup yields CDR1 SNHLY and CDR2 FYNNEI. The CDR3 runs 16 residues. Here the CDR3 DNA reads TGTGCCAGCACCAGTTTGCCACACTCGAGCAATCAGCCCCAGCATTTT. It is translated as CASTSLPHSSNQPQHF.

The chain links TRBV7-2 to TRBJ2-7; unclear D gene. Trimming took off 2 bases at V and 4 bases at J, with 12 bases between the two ends. CDR3 length: 14 amino acids. The germline CDR1 and CDR2 sequences are SGHTA and FQGNSA. The CDR3 region is CASSLLGSLYEQYF. As DNA, the CDR3 is TGTGCCAGCAGCTTACTCGGGTCCTTATACGAGCAGTACTTC.

The chain couples TRBV20-1 to TRBJ2-5, with 7 bases aligning to TRBD2. Per the germline V gene, CDR1 is DFQATT and CDR2 is SNEGSKA (reference sequence). Trimming took 6 bases from V and 2 from J; bases not matched to a gene: 9. The CDR3 length is 14 residues. The CDR3 region is CSAPGGGLQETQYF. CDR3 bases: TGCAGTGCCCCGGGCGGGGGACTACAAGAGACCCAGTACTTC.

At least ten counts were recorded for this clonotype. This rearrangement joins TRBV28 to TRBJ1-2; D may be TRBD1 (5 bases). The CDR3 length is 13 residues. Germline V lookup: CDR1 MDHEN, CDR2 SYDVKM. Deletions cut 5 bases from V and 7 bases from J, with 14 bases between. The CDR3 reads CASSLQVWSGYTF. In DNA form, the CDR3 reads TGTGCCAGCAGTCTACAGGTTTGGTCTGGCTACACCTTC.

There are a few counts of this clonotype. The rearrangement joins TRBV12-3 or TRBV12-4 to TRBJ2-2; TRBD1 matches at 7 bases. With V trimmed by 5 bases and J by 4 bases, 7 bases remained unmatched. The CDR3 loop spans 15 amino acids. The DNA for the CDR3 is TGTGCCAGCAGTCTGAGAGGGACAGTCACCGGGGAGCTGTTTTTT. Protein sequence: CASSLRGTVTGELFF.

This clonotype appeared many times. The rearrangement joins TRBV9 to TRBJ2-7; 7 bases line up with TRBD1. Unmatched junction bases numbered 8, after V lost 3 bases and J lost 5 bases. This CDR3 is built from 14 residues. Germline CDR1 SGDLS, CDR2 YYNGEE. CDR3 bases: TGTGCCAGCAGCGGACAGGGACGTGGCCACGAGCAGTACTTC. Translating gives CASSGQGRGHEQYF.

This clonotype was detected many times. V usage is TRBV6-5 and J usage is TRBJ1-5; no firm D call. CDR3 length: 15 amino acids. The V gene lost 0 bases and the J gene lost 4 bases, with 10 bases spanning the gap. CDR1 MNHEY and CDR2 SVGAGI come from the germline V gene. CDR3 region: CASSYSLGQNQPQHF. The CDR3 nucleotides read TGTGCCAGCAGTTACTCGTTAGGGCAGAATCAGCCCCAGCATTTT.

Ten or more counts support this clonotype. The chain couples TRBV12-3 or TRBV12-4 to TRBJ1-3; D is perhaps TRBD1 (5 bases). This CDR3 is 15 amino acids long. Deletions cut 5 bases from V and 0 bases from J, with 11 bases between. The CDR3: CASSDSWSSGNTIYF. CDR3 sequence (DNA): TGTGCCAGCAGTGACAGTTGGTCCTCTGGAAACACCATATATTTT.

The V call is TRBV20-1, the J call TRBJ2-7; 8 bases line up with TRBD2. After removal of 5 bases from V and 1 base from J, the junction contained 4 bases not matched to a gene. Looked up from germline, CDR1 is DFQATT and CDR2 is SNEGSKA (reference sequence). The CDR3 runs to 13 residues. The CDR3 DNA sequence: TGCAGTGCTCGGGGGGGGTTGTCCTACGAGCAGTACTTC. Its translation: CSARGGLSYEQYF.

The table lists this clonotype with many counts. The rearrangement uses TRBV5-5 and TRBJ1-1, with no clear D. This CDR3 is 14 amino acids long. Germline V CDR1 and CDR2: SGHKS, YYEKEE (reference sequence). V was clipped by 0 bases and J by 5 bases, with 11 bases between them. CDR3 region: CASSLEWVRTEAFF. CDR3 coding DNA: TGTGCCAGCAGCTTGGAATGGGTGAGGACTGAAGCTTTCTTT.

This clonotype was counted many times. The rearrangement uses TRBV29-1 and TRBJ1-1; maybe TRBD1 (5 bases). This CDR3 region has 13 residues. The V gene lost 7 bases and the J gene lost 1 base, with 13 bases spanning the gap. Germline CDR1 and CDR2: SQVTM and ANQGSEA. The CDR3 DNA reads as TGCAGCGGTCTACAGGTGGGGAACACTGAAGCTTTCTTT. Translating gives CSGLQVGNTEAFF.

Ten or more counts support this clonotype. The J gene is TRBJ1-5, the V gene TRBV6-5, with a possible D match to TRBD1 (5 bases). The germline gives CDR1 MNHEY, CDR2 SVGAGI. The CDR3 is 14 amino acids. Trimming pared 6 bases from V and 11 bases from J, leaving 20 bases between. The CDR3 is CASSLRGPLSAQHF. CDR3 bases: TGTGCCAGCAGCCTAAGGGGTCCCCTTTCGGCCCAGCATTTT.

J is TRBJ2-1 and V is TRBV7-9, with D possibly matching TRBD1 (5 bases). The germline CDR1 and CDR2 sequences are SEHNR and FQNEAQ (reference sequence). The length of the CDR3 is 13 residues. Deletions cut 2 bases from V and 9 bases from J, with 11 bases between. For the CDR3, the DNA is TGTGCCAGCAGCTTAAGTGCAGGGATTGAGCAGTTCTTC. Protein product: CASSLSAGIEQFF.

The chain joins TRBV4-1 to TRBJ1-1; D gene uncertain. Germline V gene lookup returns CDR1 MGHRA and CDR2 YSYEKL. The CDR3 has 13 amino acids. V shed 1 base and J shed 4 bases, with 7 bases lying between them. The CDR3 coding sequence is TGCGCCAGCAGCCAAGCCCGGACCACTGAAGCTTTCTTT. It encodes CASSQARTTEAFF.

V usage is TRBV20-1 and J usage is TRBJ2-2; D remains ambiguous. In germline, CDR1 is DFQATT, CDR2 SNEGSKA (reference sequence). Trimming left V 0 bases short and J 6 bases short, with 8 bases between. CDR3 length equals 13 residues. This chain's CDR3 is CSARDGPAGELFF. CDR3 in DNA: TGCAGTGCTAGAGATGGGCCAGCCGGGGAGCTGTTTTTT.

This sequence joins TRBV11-2 and TRBJ2-3; D may be TRBD2 (6 bases). CDR1 is SGHAT, CDR2 FQNNGV, per germline. The CDR3 length is 13 residues. The V gene lost 0 bases and the J gene lost 8 bases, with 9 bases spanning the gap. CDR3 region: CASSLDLARTQYF. The CDR3 DNA is TGTGCCAGCAGCTTAGATCTAGCGCGTACGCAGTATTTT.

The chain carries TRBV6-1 and TRBJ1-1; D is perhaps TRBD1 (5 bases). V was clipped by 6 bases and J by 1 base, with 12 bases between them. The CDR3 is made up of 14 amino acids. Germline V lookup: CDR1 MNHNS, CDR2 SASEGT. The CDR3 DNA reads TGTGCCAGCAGGAGGGACGGAGGGAACACTGAAGCTTTCTTT. Translated: CASRRDGGNTEAFF.

The chain employs TRBV21-1 and TRBJ2-1; whether TRBD2, the table's D call, matches the DNA was not checked. TRBV21-1 is assigned pseudogene status. This CDR3 comprises 20 residues. The CDR3 here is CASERGPRTSGGPPYNEQFF. In DNA, the CDR3 is TGTGCCAGCGAGAGGGGGCCCCGGACTAGCGGGGGCCCCCCCTACAATGAGCAGTTCTTC.

The chain uses TRBV9 and TRBJ2-7; D possibly corresponds to TRBD1 (6 bases). CDR1 is SGDLS, CDR2 YYNGEE, per germline. The CDR3 totals 14 residues. The ends were cut back, 2 bases at V and 0 bases at J, with 9 bases in the middle. CDR3 region: CASSVGQDSYEQYF. The DNA for the CDR3 is TGTGCCAGCAGCGTGGGACAAGACTCCTACGAGCAGTACTTC.

This clonotype has just a few counts. The chain recombines TRBV7-9 with TRBJ1-1; weak D call: TRBD1 (5 bases). Germline CDR1 reads SEHNR; CDR2 reads FQNEAQ (reference sequence). The CDR3 has 12 residues. V dropped 4 bases and J dropped 6 bases, with 9 bases sitting between them. CDR3 DNA sequence: TGTGCCAGCAGCTCCCAGGGTGCTGAAGCTTTCTTT. Its protein product is CASSSQGAEAFF.